Following are 31 T cell receptor beta chains from one sample sequenced in a study of T-cell reconstitution after alpha-beta-depleted transplantation in children. TCRbeta library preparation incorporated unique molecular identifiers. Via MiXCR, TCRdb re-called the PCR reads, giving one row per CDR3 protein. The table records 200,000 to 250,000 distinct CDR3 sequences, around 10% of them present only once. Sequenced material: PBMCs from the stem cell graft donor, taken from the stem cell graft. The source is a human donor who donated a stem cell graft to a child with acute lymphoblastic leukemia.

This chain links TRBV5-1 with TRBJ2-3, with D unresolved. The germline V and J ends were trimmed by 1 base and 3 bases, with 6 bases remaining between them. Per germline, CDR1 SGHRS and CDR2 YFSETQ. CDR3 length equals 13 residues. CDR3 in DNA: TGCGCCAGCAGCTTGACCACAACAGATACGCAGTATTTT. It translates to CASSLTTTDTQYF.

V and J are TRBV11-2 and TRBJ2-1; a weak D match, TRBD2 (6 bases). The CDR3 covers 17 residues. Trimming cost V 2 bases and J 8 bases, with 22 bases left between them. Germline V lookup: CDR1 SGHAT, CDR2 FQNNGV. CDR3 protein: CASSLMLAFRYVHEQFF. CDR3 DNA sequence: TGTGCCAGCAGCTTAATGCTAGCGTTCCGTTACGTCCATGAGCAGTTCTTC.

This clonotype was seen many times. The chain is built from TRBV10-3 and TRBJ1-5, with D uncertain. Germline CDR1 ENHRY, CDR2 SYGVKD. V lost 0 bases and J 4 bases, leaving 13 bases between the germline ends. The CDR3 has 16 amino acids. The CDR3 spells CAISESGSLGNQPQHF. The CDR3 nucleotides read TGTGCCATCAGTGAGTCAGGGAGTCTGGGGAATCAGCCCCAGCATTTT.

This clonotype came up many times. The V call is TRBV5-4, the J call TRBJ1-1; D is unresolved. This CDR3 contains 12 residues. The germline V and J ends were trimmed by 3 bases and 8 bases, with 11 bases remaining between them. CDR1 is SGHNT, CDR2 YYREEE, per germline (reference sequence). CDR3 bases: TGTGCCAGCAGCTCGCAATGGATGGAAGCTTTCTTT. Amino acids: CASSSQWMEAFF.

The sample holds a few counts of this clonotype. The rearrangement uses TRBV6-1 and TRBJ2-5; 9 nucleotides agree with TRBD2. This CDR3 has 17 amino acids. J gave up 4 bases and V 6 bases, and 15 bases lay outside the gene matches. In germline, CDR1 is MNHNS, CDR2 SASEGT. Written as DNA, the CDR3 is TGTGCCAGCAGGGAAAGTTATCTAGCGGGGTCTCGAGAGACCCAGTACTTC. The encoded protein is CASRESYLAGSRETQYF.

At least ten counts were recorded for this clonotype. The chain carries TRBV3-1 and TRBJ2-4; D may be TRBD1 (6 bases). This CDR3 comprises 18 residues. V lost 2 bases to trimming and J lost 0 bases, with 17 bases between them. Germline V gene sequence: CDR1 LGHDT, CDR2 YNNKEL (reference sequence). CDR3 protein: CASSQPTGRPLAKNIQYF. In DNA, the CDR3 is TGTGCCAGCAGCCAACCGACAGGCCGACCTTTAGCCAAAAACATTCAGTACTTC.

The genes are TRBV12-3 or TRBV12-4 and TRBJ2-7; 11 bases match TRBD2. The CDR3 sequence is 15 residues long. The V segment lost 3 bases and the J segment 6 bases; nucleotides outside the gene matches: 7. As DNA, the CDR3 is TGTGCCAGCAGTTTCCAGCTAGCGGGGGGTGGCGAGCAGTACTTC. This sequence encodes CASSFQLAGGGEQYF.

The CDR3 sequence is CASSYRTPESGNSPLHF. Here the CDR3 DNA reads TGTGCCAGCAGTTACCGAACGCCCGAAAGTGGAAATTCACCCCTCCACTTT. The chain uses TRBV6-5 and TRBJ1-6; no firm D call. The CDR3 spans 17 residues. The V gene's germline CDR1 is MNHEY and CDR2 SVGAGI. V was pared by 2 bases and J by 7 bases, with 18 bases between.

This chain connects TRBV6-2 or TRBV6-3 to TRBJ1-5; weak D call: TRBD1 (6 bases). CDR1 and CDR2 (germline): MNHEY, SVGEGT. With 2 bases removed from V and 8 bases from J, the gap between germline ends came to 13 bases. The CDR3 spans 14 residues. The CDR3 loop reads CASSYGGGAKPQHF. The CDR3 DNA is TGTGCCAGCAGTTACGGCGGGGGCGCAAAGCCCCAGCATTTT.

CDR3 DNA: TGTGCCAGCAAGCAACAGGGAACCTACGAGCAGTACTTC. As protein: CASKQQGTYEQYF. The chain is built from TRBV27 and TRBJ2-7; D may be TRBD1 (6 bases). CDR1 and CDR2 (germline): MNHEY, SMNVEV (reference sequence). Trimming took 7 bases from V and 2 from J, leaving 12 bases between them. The CDR3 consists of 13 residues.

The chain recombines TRBV19 with TRBJ2-1; a possible D gene is TRBD1 (6 bases). Germline V gives CDR1 LNHDA, CDR2 SQIVND (reference sequence). Trimming shortened V by 5 bases and J by 7 bases, and 18 bases separated the two germline ends. This CDR3 spans 15 amino acids. The CDR3 loop reads CASSEGRDIWNEQFF. The CDR3 DNA is TGTGCCAGTAGTGAGGGCAGGGACATTTGGAATGAGCAGTTCTTC.

Ten or more counts support this clonotype. This chain uses TRBV4-3 with TRBJ1-1; D ambiguous. Trimming left V 3 bases short and J 3 bases short, with 8 bases between. CDR1 and CDR2 (germline): LGHNA, YSLEER. CDR3 length equals 13 residues. The CDR3 DNA reads as TGCGCCAGCAGCCAGAGGTCCGACACTGAAGCTTTCTTT. Protein sequence: CASSQRSDTEAFF.

The rearrangement links TRBV6-1 to TRBJ1-2, with 9 bases fitting TRBD1. The J segment lost 4 bases and the V segment lost 3 bases, leaving 6 bases of the junction unmatched. Looked up from germline, CDR1 is MNHNS and CDR2 is SASEGT. The CDR3 consists of 15 residues. The CDR3 DNA is TGTGCCAGCAGTGACCCGGGACAGGGATCCTATGGCTACACCTTC. Protein sequence: CASSDPGQGSYGYTF.

This clonotype was found many times. V and J are TRBV2 and TRBJ2-1; D gene ambiguous. Germline lookup yields CDR1 SNHLY and CDR2 FYNNEI. V was cut by 7 bases and J by 0 bases, with 7 bases left in between. The CDR3 has 13 residues. The CDR3 nucleotides are TGTGCCAGCATCGAGGTCTCCTACAATGAGCAGTTCTTC. Its translation is CASIEVSYNEQFF.

This clonotype was found many times. The chain joins TRBV27 to TRBJ2-7, with D maybe TRBD1 (5 bases). With 6 bases removed from V and 5 bases from J, the gap between germline ends came to 17 bases. Germline CDR1 MNHEY, CDR2 SMNVEV (reference sequence). The CDR3 consists of 14 residues. For the CDR3, the DNA is TGTGCCAGCAGCTTGTCTTTAGGGGCCCACGAGCAGTACTTC. Translation gives CASSLSLGAHEQYF.

This clonotype was found many times. V and J are TRBV4-3 and TRBJ2-1, with 9 bases matching TRBD2. V trimming: 0 bases; J trimming: 9 bases; junction bases outside the gene matches: 9. Germline V gives CDR1 LGHNA, CDR2 YSLEER. The CDR3 contains 16 residues. CDR3: CASSQDLAGALGEQFF. The CDR3 bases are TGCGCCAGCAGCCAAGATTTAGCGGGGGCCCTAGGTGAGCAGTTCTTC.

This clonotype was recorded many times. This chain links TRBV7-9 with TRBJ1-2; D is unclear. Germline CDR1 and CDR2: SEHNR and FQNEAQ (reference sequence). The germline V and J ends were trimmed by 5 bases and 2 bases, with 9 bases remaining between them. The CDR3 extends over 13 amino acids. CDR3 amino acids: CASSKIENYGYTF. The CDR3 DNA sequence: TGTGCCAGCAGCAAAATCGAAAACTATGGCTACACCTTC.

This clonotype was counted ten times or more. The CDR3 DNA reads as TGCGCCAGCAGTGGGGCCCCCAGGGGGATTACCTACGAGCAGTACTTC. Encoded protein: CASSGAPRGITYEQYF. V is TRBV10-1 and J is TRBJ2-7, with TRBD1 matching over 7 bases. In germline, CDR1 is WNHNN, CDR2 SYGVQD (reference sequence). V lost 4 bases to trimming and J lost 2 bases; unmatched junction nucleotides: 11. There are 16 residues in the CDR3.

The J gene is TRBJ2-5, the V gene TRBV7-2; no clear D gene. The CDR3 totals 12 residues. Trimming cost V 4 bases and J 1 base, with 4 bases left between them. The germline V gene has CDR1 SGHTA and CDR2 FQGNSA. This CDR3 reads CASSYSQETQYF. The CDR3 coding sequence is TGTGCCAGCAGCTACAGCCAAGAGACCCAGTACTTC. Drawing the rest from reference TRBV7-2 and TRBJ2-5, the complete variable domain is GAGVSQSPSNKVTEKGKDVELRCDPISGHTALYWYRQSLGQGLEFLIYFQGNSAPDKSGLPSDRFSAERTGGSVSTLTIQRTQQEDSAVYLCASSYSQETQYFGPGTRLLVL.

This clonotype was counted many times. The chain couples TRBV10-3 to TRBJ2-7; the D gene is possibly TRBD2 (6 bases). Between the trimmed V and J ends, which lost 0 bases and 0 bases, there was a span of 9 bases. This CDR3 has 15 amino acids. In germline, CDR1 is ENHRY, CDR2 SYGVKD. CDR3 in amino acids: CAISESGGTSYEQYF. Written as DNA, the CDR3 is TGTGCCATCAGTGAGTCGGGGGGAACCTCCTACGAGCAGTACTTC.

V gene TRBV4-2 combines with J gene TRBJ2-5; D unclear. Germline CDR1 and CDR2: LGHNA and YNFKEQ. V was shortened by 0 bases and J by 1 base, with 9 bases between the two germline ends. The CDR3 has 15 residues. The CDR3 loop is CASSQDRAFQETQYF. The CDR3, as DNA: TGTGCCAGCAGCCAAGATCGGGCATTCCAAGAGACCCAGTACTTC.

This clonotype was counted ten times or more. The chain uses TRBV7-2 and TRBJ2-5, with a weak D call TRBD1 (6 bases). V was trimmed by 5 bases and J by 5 bases, leaving 21 bases between them. The CDR3 has 16 amino acids. Germline CDR1 SGHTA, CDR2 FQGNSA. CDR3 nucleotides: TGTGCCAGCAGCCACCTCAGGGCTGGGGGCCGGGAGACCCAGTACTTC. Encoded protein: CASSHLRAGGRETQYF. Supplemented by reference TRBV7-2 and TRBJ2-5, the full variable domain reads GAGVSQSPSNKVTEKGKDVELRCDPISGHTALYWYRQSLGQGLEFLIYFQGNSAPDKSGLPSDRFSAERTGGSVSTLTIQRTQQEDSAVYLCASSHLRAGGRETQYFGPGTRLLVL.

This clonotype was detected a few times. The chain carries TRBV6-1 and TRBJ2-3; TRBD1 or TRBD2 may be the D gene (6 bases each). The CDR3 is 15 residues long. CDR1 and CDR2 (germline): MNHNS, SASEGT. Trimming removed 7 bases at V and 6 bases at J, with 20 bases between. The CDR3 DNA reads as TGTGCCAGCAAACGAGGGGGGTCAGGGTGGGATACGCAGTATTTT. Residues: CASKRGGSGWDTQYF.

The chain joins TRBV21-1 to TRBJ2-3; TRBD2 is taken as the D call from the table, unchecked against the DNA. TRBV21-1 is annotated as a pseudogene. CDR3 length: 17 amino acids. The CDR3 nucleotides are TGTGCCAGCAGCAAATCCGAAACTAGCGGGGGCACAGATACGCAGTATTTT. Encoded protein: CASSKSETSGGTDTQYF.

In its sample, this clonotype was seen many times. This chain connects TRBV11-3 to TRBJ2-1, with 8 bases matching TRBD1. Germline V gene sequence: CDR1 SGHNT, CDR2 YENEEA. This CDR3 is 15 amino acids long. V lost 5 bases to trimming and J lost 1 base; unmatched junction nucleotides: 4. CDR3 protein: CASSDGQGSYNEQFF. The CDR3 region has the DNA TGTGCCAGCAGCGATGGACAGGGTTCCTACAATGAGCAGTTCTTC.

The gene calls are TRBV3-1 and TRBJ2-7; D gene uncertain. This CDR3 is 14 amino acids long. The V and J ends lost 0 bases and 7 bases respectively, with 13 bases between them. Per the germline V gene, CDR1 is LGHDT and CDR2 is YNNKEL (reference sequence). CDR3: CASSQDRWSWEQYF. CDR3 sequence (DNA): TGTGCCAGCAGCCAAGATCGCTGGTCTTGGGAGCAGTACTTC.

This clonotype was picked up many times. Relative to the germline gene, one junction end is altered; a read error may explain this. The genes are TRBV25-1 and TRBJ2-3; the match to TRBD2 covers 11 bases. Germline CDR1 reads MGHDK; CDR2 reads SYGVNS. CDR3 length: 11 amino acids. DNA for the CDR3: TGTGCCAGCAGTGAGGGACTAGCGGAGATTTTT. Protein product: CASSEGLAEIF.

The chain couples TRBV20-1 to TRBJ2-5, with D possibly TRBD1 on 5 matching bases. The CDR3 has 13 amino acids. Per the germline V gene, CDR1 is DFQATT and CDR2 is SNEGSKA (reference sequence). Trimming took off 6 bases at V and 2 bases at J, with 13 bases between the two ends. CDR3 bases: TGCAGTGCCACACCAGGGTGGCAAGAGACCCAGTACTTC. This sequence encodes CSATPGWQETQYF.

This clonotype has a handful of counts. The chain recombines TRBV6-2 or TRBV6-3 with TRBJ1-5; D perhaps matches TRBD1 (6 bases). This CDR3 has 18 residues. The V and J ends lost 8 bases and 0 bases respectively, with 23 bases between them. The germline CDR1 and CDR2 sequences are MNHEY and SVGEGT. The CDR3 nucleotides read TGTGCCAGCGCGTTTCCCCCGACAGAGGGGGATAGCAATCAGCCCCAGCATTTT. This gives the protein CASAFPPTEGDSNQPQHF.

This clonotype was seen only a few times. The V call is TRBV11-2, the J call TRBJ1-2; the D gene is possibly TRBD1 (5 bases). Trimming shortened V by 1 base and J by 0 bases, and 9 bases separated the two germline ends. Germline CDR1 is SGHAT and CDR2 is FQNNGV. The CDR3 runs to 15 residues. CDR3 region: CASSLAAGPNYGYTF. The CDR3, as DNA: TGTGCCAGCAGCTTAGCGGCAGGGCCTAACTATGGCTACACCTTC.

This chain links TRBV4-1 with TRBJ2-7; 7 bases are shared with TRBD1. This CDR3 has 15 amino acids. The junction had 2 bases not matched to a gene; V was cut back by 0 bases and J by 0 bases. CDR1 and CDR2 (germline): MGHRA, YSYEKL. In nucleotides, the CDR3 is TGCGCCAGCAGCCAAGATGGGGACAGCTCCTACGAGCAGTACTTC. Its translation is CASSQDGDSSYEQYF.